Below, one T cell receptor beta chain is given with its context. No antigen is known for it. Time point here: sample taken at primary tumor resection. Donation came from 70 or so patients with untreated early-stage non-small cell lung cancer. Frozen PBMC, nontumor lung or tumor provided whole RNA, which was sequenced unsorted. The sample is drawn from a study of spatial heterogeneity in lung cancer. Study results and caveats: Intratumoral expanded alpha and beta TCR counts were found to track tumor mutation counts. Ubiquitous and regional expanded TCR counts correlated with ubiquitous and regional nonsynonymous mutations, respectively.

A distinct unique molecular identifier was carried by each TCR cDNA molecule. TCRdb processed the 5' RACE reads anew with MiXCR; each CDR3 protein has one entry. Of some 9,300 distinct CDR3 sequences detected, around half appear once; the ten largest clones hold around a quarter. CDR3 length: 12 residues. Between the trimmed V and J ends, which lost 3 bases and 8 bases, there was a span of 10 bases. The chain is built from TRBV12-3 or TRBV12-4 and TRBJ1-1; D gene ambiguous. The origin of this receptor is a female donor with early-stage non-small cell lung cancer. The sample consisted of lung tumor tissue, taken at surgery. The CDR3 here is CASSFLGSEAFF. For the CDR3, the DNA is TGTGCCAGCAGTTTTTTAGGAAGCGAAGCTTTCTTT.